This TCR beta chain comes out of a study of T cells in Graves' hyperthyroidism and ophthalmopathy. The CDR3 regions of TCR beta were amplified from RNA transcripts. First-round RT-PCR of the TCR CDR3 relied on the HTBI primer set. TCRdb itself ran the multiplex PCR reads through MiXCR, one entry per CDR3 protein. In the table there are about 400,000 distinct CDR3 sequences, roughly 15% of which are singletons. The CDR3 runs 14 residues. With 1 base removed from V and 2 bases from J, the gap between germline ends came to 8 bases. Germline V gives CDR1 MGHRA, CDR2 YSYEKL. Sequencing was done on a sample of blood. The receptor's source is a young woman with Graves' ophthalmopathy. V is TRBV4-1 and J is TRBJ2-5; the D is unclear. CDR3 loop: CASSQVWVQETQYF. CDR3 bases: TGCGCCAGCAGCCAAGTATGGGTTCAAGAGACCCAGTACTTC.